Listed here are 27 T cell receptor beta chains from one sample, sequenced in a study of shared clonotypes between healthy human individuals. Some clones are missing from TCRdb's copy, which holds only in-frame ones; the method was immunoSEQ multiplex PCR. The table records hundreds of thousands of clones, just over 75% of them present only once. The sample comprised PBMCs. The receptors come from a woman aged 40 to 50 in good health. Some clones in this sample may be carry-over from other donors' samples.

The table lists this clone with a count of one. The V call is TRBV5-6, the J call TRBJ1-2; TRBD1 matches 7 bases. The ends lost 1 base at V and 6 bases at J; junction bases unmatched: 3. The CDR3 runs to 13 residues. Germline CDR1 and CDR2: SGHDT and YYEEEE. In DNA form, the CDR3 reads TGTGCCAGCAGCTTGAGAGGGGGCAATGGCTACACCTTC. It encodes CASSLRGGNGYTF.

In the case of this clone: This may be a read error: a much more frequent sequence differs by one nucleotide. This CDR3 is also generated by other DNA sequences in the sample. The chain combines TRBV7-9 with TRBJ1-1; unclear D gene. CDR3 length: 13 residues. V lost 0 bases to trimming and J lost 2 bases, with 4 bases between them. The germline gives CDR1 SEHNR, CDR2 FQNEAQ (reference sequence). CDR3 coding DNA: TGTGCCAGCAGCTTAGCGGGCAACACTGAAGCTTTCTTT. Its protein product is CASSLAGNTEAFF. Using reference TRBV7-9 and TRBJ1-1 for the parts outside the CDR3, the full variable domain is DTGVSQNPRHKITKRGQNVTFRCDPISEHNRLYWYRQTLGQGPEFLTYFQNEAQLEKSRLLSDRFSAERPKGSFSTLEIQRTEQGDSAMYLCASSLAGNTEAFFGQGTRLTVV.

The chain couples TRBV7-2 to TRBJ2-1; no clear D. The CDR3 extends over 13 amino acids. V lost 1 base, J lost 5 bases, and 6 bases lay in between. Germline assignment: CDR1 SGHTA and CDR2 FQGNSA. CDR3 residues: CASSLVRNNEQFF. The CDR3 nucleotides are TGTGCCAGCAGCTTAGTCAGGAACAATGAGCAGTTCTTC.

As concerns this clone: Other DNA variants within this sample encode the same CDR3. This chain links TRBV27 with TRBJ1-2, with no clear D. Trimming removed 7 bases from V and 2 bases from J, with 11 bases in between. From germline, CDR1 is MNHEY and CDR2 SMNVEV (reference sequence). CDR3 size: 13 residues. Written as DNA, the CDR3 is TGTGCCAGCATAGCCCAAGGAAACTATGGCTACACCTTC. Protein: CASIAQGNYGYTF.

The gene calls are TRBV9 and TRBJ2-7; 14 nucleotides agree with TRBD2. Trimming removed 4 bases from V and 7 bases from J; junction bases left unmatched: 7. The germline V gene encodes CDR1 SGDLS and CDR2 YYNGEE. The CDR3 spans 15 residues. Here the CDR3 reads CASSPPGLAGVEQYF. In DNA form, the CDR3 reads TGTGCCAGCAGCCCACCGGGACTAGCGGGAGTGGAGCAGTACTTC.

CDR3 region: CASSGRGAQYF. The CDR3 DNA is TGTGCCAGCAGTGGGAGGGGGGCCCAGTACTTC. The chain joins TRBV2 to TRBJ2-5, with D possibly being TRBD1 or TRBD2 (6 bases each). This CDR3 has 11 amino acids. Germline lookup yields CDR1 SNHLY and CDR2 FYNNEI. Trimming took 4 bases from V and 9 from J, leaving 9 bases between them.

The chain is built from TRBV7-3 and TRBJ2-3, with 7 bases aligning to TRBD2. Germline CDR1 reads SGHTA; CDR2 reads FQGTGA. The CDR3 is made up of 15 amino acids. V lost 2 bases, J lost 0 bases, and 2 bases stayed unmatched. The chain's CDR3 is CASSLQRGSTDTQYF. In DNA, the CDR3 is TGTGCCAGCAGCTTACAGCGGGGCAGCACAGATACGCAGTATTTT.

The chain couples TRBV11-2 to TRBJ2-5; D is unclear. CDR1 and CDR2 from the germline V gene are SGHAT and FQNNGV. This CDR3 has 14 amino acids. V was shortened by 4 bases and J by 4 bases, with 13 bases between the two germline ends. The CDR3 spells CASSSIRNAETQYF. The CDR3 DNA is TGTGCCAGCAGCTCCATTCGAAACGCAGAGACCCAGTACTTC.

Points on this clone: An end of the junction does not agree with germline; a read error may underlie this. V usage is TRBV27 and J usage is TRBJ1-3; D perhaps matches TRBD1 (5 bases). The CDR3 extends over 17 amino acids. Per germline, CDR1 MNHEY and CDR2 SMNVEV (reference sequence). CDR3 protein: CASSLSGTPFVGNTIYF. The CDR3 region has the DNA TGTGCCAGCAGTCTATCCGGGACGCCGTTCGTCGGAAACACCATATATTTT.

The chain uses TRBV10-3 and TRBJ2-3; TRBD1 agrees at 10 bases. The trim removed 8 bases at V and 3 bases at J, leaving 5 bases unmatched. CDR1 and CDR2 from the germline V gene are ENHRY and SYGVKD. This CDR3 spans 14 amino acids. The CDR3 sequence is CAILRDRGTDTQYF. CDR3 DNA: TGTGCCATCCTAAGGGACAGGGGTACAGATACGCAGTATTTT.

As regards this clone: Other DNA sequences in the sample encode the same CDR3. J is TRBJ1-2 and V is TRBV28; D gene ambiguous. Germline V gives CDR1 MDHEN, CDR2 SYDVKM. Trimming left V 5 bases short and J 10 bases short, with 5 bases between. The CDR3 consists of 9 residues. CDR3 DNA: TGTGCCAGCAGTCCTCCCTACACCTTC. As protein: CASSPPYTF.

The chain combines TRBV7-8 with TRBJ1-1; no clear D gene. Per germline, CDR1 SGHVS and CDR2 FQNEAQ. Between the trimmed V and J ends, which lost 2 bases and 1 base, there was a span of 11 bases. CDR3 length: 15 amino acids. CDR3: CASSLIYIANTEAFF. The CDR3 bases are TGTGCCAGCAGCTTAATTTACATTGCGAACACTGAAGCTTTCTTT.

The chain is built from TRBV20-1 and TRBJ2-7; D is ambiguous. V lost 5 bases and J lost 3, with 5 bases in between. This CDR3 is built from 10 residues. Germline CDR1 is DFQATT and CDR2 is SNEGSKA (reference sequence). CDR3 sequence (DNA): TGCAGTGCTCTTTACTACGAGCAGTACTTC. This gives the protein CSALYYEQYF.

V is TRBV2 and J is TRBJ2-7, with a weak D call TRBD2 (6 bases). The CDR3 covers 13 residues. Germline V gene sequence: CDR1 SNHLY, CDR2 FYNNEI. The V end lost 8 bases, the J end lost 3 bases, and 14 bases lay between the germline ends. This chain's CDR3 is CASAGLRDYEQYF. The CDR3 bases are TGTGCCAGCGCGGGACTTAGGGACTACGAGCAGTACTTC.

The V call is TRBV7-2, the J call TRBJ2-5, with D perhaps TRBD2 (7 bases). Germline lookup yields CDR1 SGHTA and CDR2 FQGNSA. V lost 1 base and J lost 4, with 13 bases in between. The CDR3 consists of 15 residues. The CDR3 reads CASSLVRGAGETQYF. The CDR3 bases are TGTGCCAGCAGCTTAGTCCGGGGGGCCGGAGAGACCCAGTACTTC. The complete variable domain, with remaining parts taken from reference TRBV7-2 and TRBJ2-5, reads GAGVSQSPSNKVTEKGKDVELRCDPISGHTALYWYRQSLGQGLEFLIYFQGNSAPDKSGLPSDRFSAERTGGSVSTLTIQRTQQEDSAVYLCASSLVRGAGETQYFGPGTRLLVL.

The DNA of the CDR3 is TGTGCCAGCAGTCCTCGGACGGCCCCTAACTATGGCTACACCTTC. Translated: CASSPRTAPNYGYTF. The V gene is TRBV27, the J gene TRBJ1-2; D is ambiguous. With 5 bases removed from V and 0 bases from J, the gap between germline ends came to 13 bases. Germline V lookup: CDR1 MNHEY, CDR2 SMNVEV (reference sequence). There are 15 residues in the CDR3.

The CDR3 coding sequence is TGTGCCAGCCCCCGGGGCCCCACGGGGCCACTTACCACCTACGAGCAGTACTTC. Amino acids: CASPRGPTGPLTTYEQYF. The chain recombines TRBV11-3 with TRBJ2-7, with D perhaps TRBD1 or TRBD2 (5 bases each). This CDR3 region has 18 residues. V lost 8 bases, J lost 2 bases, and 28 bases lay in between. Germline V gene data show CDR1 as SGHNT and CDR2 as YENEEA.

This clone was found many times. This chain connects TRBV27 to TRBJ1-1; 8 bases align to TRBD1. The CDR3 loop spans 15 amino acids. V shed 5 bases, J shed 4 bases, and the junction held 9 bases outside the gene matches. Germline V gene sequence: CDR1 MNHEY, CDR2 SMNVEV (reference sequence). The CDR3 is CASSNRGIDGTEAFF. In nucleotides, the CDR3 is TGTGCCAGCAGTAACAGGGGGATCGATGGCACTGAAGCTTTCTTT.

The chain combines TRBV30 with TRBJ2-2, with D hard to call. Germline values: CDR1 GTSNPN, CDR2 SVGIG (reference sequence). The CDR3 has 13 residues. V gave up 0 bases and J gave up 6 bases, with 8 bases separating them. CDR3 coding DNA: TGTGCCTGGAGTGTCTTGGGGTCCGGGGAGCTGTTTTTT. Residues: CAWSVLGSGELFF.

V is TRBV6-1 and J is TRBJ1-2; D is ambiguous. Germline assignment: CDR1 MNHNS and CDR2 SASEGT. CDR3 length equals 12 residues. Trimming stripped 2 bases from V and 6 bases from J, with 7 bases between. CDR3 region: CASSEITDGYTF. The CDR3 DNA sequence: TGTGCCAGCAGTGAAATAACAGATGGCTACACCTTC.

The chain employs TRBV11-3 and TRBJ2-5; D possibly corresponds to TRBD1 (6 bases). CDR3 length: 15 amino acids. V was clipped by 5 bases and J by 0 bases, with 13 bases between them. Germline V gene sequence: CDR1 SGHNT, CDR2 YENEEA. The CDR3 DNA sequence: TGTGCCAGCAGCGAGGGGAGACAGGACCAAGAGACCCAGTACTTC. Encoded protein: CASSEGRQDQETQYF.

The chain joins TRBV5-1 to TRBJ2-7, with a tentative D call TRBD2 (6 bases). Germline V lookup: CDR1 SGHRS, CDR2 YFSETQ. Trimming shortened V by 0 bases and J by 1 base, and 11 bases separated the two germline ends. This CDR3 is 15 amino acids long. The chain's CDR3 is CASSLGGTQSYEQYF. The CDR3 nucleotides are TGCGCCAGCAGCTTGGGCGGGACTCAATCCTACGAGCAGTACTTC.

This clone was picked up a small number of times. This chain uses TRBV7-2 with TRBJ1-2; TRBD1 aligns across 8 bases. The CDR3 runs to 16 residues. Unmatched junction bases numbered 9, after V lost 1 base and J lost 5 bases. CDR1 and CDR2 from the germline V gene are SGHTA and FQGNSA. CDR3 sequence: CASSLGLQGARYGYTF. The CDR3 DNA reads TGTGCCAGCAGCTTAGGCCTTCAGGGGGCCCGGTATGGCTACACCTTC.

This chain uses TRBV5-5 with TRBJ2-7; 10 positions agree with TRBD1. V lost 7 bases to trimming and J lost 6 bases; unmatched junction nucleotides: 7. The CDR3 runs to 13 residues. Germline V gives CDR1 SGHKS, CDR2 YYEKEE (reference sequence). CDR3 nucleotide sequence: TGTGCCAGCGTGGCCGGGACAGGGGTCGAGCAGTACTTC. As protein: CASVAGTGVEQYF.

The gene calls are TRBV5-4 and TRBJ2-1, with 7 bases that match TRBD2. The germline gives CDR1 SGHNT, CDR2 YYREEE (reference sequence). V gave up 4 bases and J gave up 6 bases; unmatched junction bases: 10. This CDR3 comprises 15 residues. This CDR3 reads CASSPTGGPGNEQFF. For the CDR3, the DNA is TGTGCCAGCAGCCCGACGGGGGGACCGGGCAATGAGCAGTTCTTC.

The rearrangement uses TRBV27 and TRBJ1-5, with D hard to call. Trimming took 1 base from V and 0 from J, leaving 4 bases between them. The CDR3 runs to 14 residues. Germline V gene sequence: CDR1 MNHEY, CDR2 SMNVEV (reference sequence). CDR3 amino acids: CASSLYGSNQPQHF. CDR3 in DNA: TGTGCCAGCAGTTTATACGGTAGCAATCAGCCCCAGCATTTT.

The CDR3: CASSSRGTNTEAFF. CDR3 sequence (DNA): TGTGCCAGCAGCAGCAGGGGGACGAACACTGAAGCTTTCTTT. The chain employs TRBV2 and TRBJ1-1, with 7 bases identical to TRBD1. Germline V gene sequence: CDR1 SNHLY, CDR2 FYNNEI. Trimming at V came to 6 bases and at J to 1 base, leaving 5 bases not matched to a gene. This CDR3 contains 14 residues.